These 19 T cell receptor beta chains originate from one sample sequenced in a study of OX40 agonist ivuxolimab in advanced cancers. The method was immunoSEQ multiplex PCR; TCRdb's version includes in-frame clones alone and lacks a portion of them. The data contain almost 85,000 clones, 89% of them singletons. The starting material was CD4+ or CD8+ T cells sorted from blood, obtained in a trial of the OX40 agonist ivuxolimab. The receptors stem from an adult with an advanced solid tumor such as melanoma, head and neck, liver or kidney cancer.

This chain links TRBV5-1 with TRBJ2-5; 7 bases align to TRBD1. This CDR3 comprises 14 residues. Per germline, CDR1 SGHRS and CDR2 YFSETQ. V was clipped by 4 bases and J by 3 bases; unmatched bases: 6. The CDR3: CASSPWTGEETQYF. DNA of the CDR3: TGCGCCAGCAGCCCCTGGACAGGTGAAGAGACCCAGTACTTC. Full variable domain (missing parts from reference TRBV5-1 and TRBJ2-5): KAGVTQTPRYLIKTRGQQVTLSCSPISGHRSVSWYQQTPGQGLQFLFEYFSETQRNKGNFPGRFSGRQFSNSRSEMNVSTLELGDSALYLCASSPWTGEETQYFGPGTRLLVL.

The chain joins TRBV4-1 to TRBJ2-1; D possibly corresponds to TRBD2 (5 bases). The germline CDR1 and CDR2 sequences are MGHRA and YSYEKL. CDR3 size: 15 residues. The germline V and J ends were trimmed by 7 bases and 3 bases, with 16 bases remaining between them. The CDR3 DNA reads TGCGCCAGCACCCCAACAGCGGAGAACTACAATGAGCAGTTCTTC. It specifies CASTPTAENYNEQFF.

V and J are TRBV28 and TRBJ1-6, with 8 positions matching TRBD1. V was pared by 6 bases and J by 7 bases, with 11 bases of the junction left unmatched. The CDR3 covers 16 residues. The germline V gene has CDR1 MDHEN and CDR2 SYDVKM. Here the CDR3 reads CASSPGQGFLNSPLHF. CDR3 nucleotides: TGTGCCAGCAGCCCTGGACAGGGCTTTCTAAATTCACCCCTCCACTTT.

The gene calls are TRBV2 and TRBJ2-5, with D maybe TRBD1 (6 bases). Per germline, CDR1 SNHLY and CDR2 FYNNEI. Trimming left V 4 bases short and J 2 bases short, with 8 bases between. The CDR3 runs 13 residues. The CDR3 DNA reads TGTGCCAGCAGTGGACAGGAGCAAGAGACCCAGTACTTC. Amino acid sequence: CASSGQEQETQYF.

The CDR3 coding sequence is TGCGCCAGCAGCTTGGGGGTATCTTCCGGAAACTATGGCTACACCTTC. It codes for CASSLGVSSGNYGYTF. The V gene is TRBV5-1, the J gene TRBJ1-2; no firm D call. The CDR3 runs 16 residues. Germline values: CDR1 SGHRS, CDR2 YFSETQ. V was trimmed by 0 bases and J by 2 bases, leaving 14 bases between them.

The rearrangement uses TRBV19 and TRBJ1-2, with D perhaps TRBD1 (5 bases). The V end lost 1 base, the J end lost 7 bases, and 10 bases lay between the germline ends. Germline assignment: CDR1 LNHDA and CDR2 SQIVND (reference sequence). This CDR3 has 13 residues. The CDR3 loop reads CASSIGREAGYTF. The CDR3 nucleotides read TGTGCCAGTAGTATAGGCAGGGAGGCTGGCTACACCTTC.

The chain joins TRBV5-1 to TRBJ1-2; D is perhaps TRBD1 (5 bases). Germline CDR1 is SGHRS and CDR2 is YFSETQ. The V end lost 9 bases, the J end lost 7 bases, and 16 bases lay between the germline ends. The CDR3 is made up of 12 amino acids. The CDR3 nucleotides read TGCGCCACCAGTTTAGGGGAGGGTGGCTACACCTTC. As protein: CATSLGEGGYTF.

The gene calls are TRBV5-4 and TRBJ1-3, with 7 bases fitting TRBD1. CDR1 is SGHNT, CDR2 YYREEE, per germline (reference sequence). The V and J ends lost 2 bases and 1 base, in that order; junction bases with no gene match: 9. This CDR3 is 17 amino acids long. The CDR3 reads CASSFGGIRGSGNTIYF. The CDR3 nucleotides are TGTGCCAGCAGCTTTGGGGGGATCAGGGGGTCTGGAAACACCATATATTTT.

The rearrangement links TRBV19 to TRBJ2-3; 8 nucleotides match TRBD1. The V segment lost 3 bases and the J segment 3 bases; nucleotides outside the gene matches: 8. Germline V gives CDR1 LNHDA, CDR2 SQIVND (reference sequence). This CDR3 contains 16 residues. Written as DNA, the CDR3 is TGTGCCAGTAGTATCGCCGGACAGGGTAGGACAGATACGCAGTATTTT. Its translation is CASSIAGQGRTDTQYF.

This clone has a single count. This chain uses TRBV7-2 with TRBJ1-4; no firm D call. The CDR3 length is 14 residues. CDR1 SGHTA and CDR2 FQGNSA come from the germline V gene. Deletions cut 2 bases from V and 7 bases from J, with 11 bases between. This chain's CDR3 is CASSLTRLAEKLFF. The DNA for the CDR3 is TGTGCCAGCAGCTTAACCCGACTTGCTGAAAAACTGTTTTTT.

This clone was found a few times. In DNA form, the CDR3 reads TGTGCCAGCAGCGGGGGTTGGATCGGCACTGAAGCTTTCTTT. Translated: CASSGGWIGTEAFF. The chain is built from TRBV7-9 and TRBJ1-1; the D gene is possibly TRBD1 (5 bases). The germline CDR1 and CDR2 sequences are SEHNR and FQNEAQ (reference sequence). V lost 5 bases, J lost 4 bases, and 14 bases lay in between. The CDR3 covers 14 residues.

The rearrangement uses TRBV6-5 and TRBJ2-2; 7 nucleotides agree with TRBD2. CDR3 length: 13 amino acids. Germline values: CDR1 MNHEY, CDR2 SVGAGI. The junction had 6 bases not matched to a gene; V was cut back by 7 bases and J by 7 bases. Here the CDR3 reads CASTRGVHGELFF. For the CDR3, the DNA is TGTGCCAGCACACGGGGGGTCCACGGGGAGCTGTTTTTT.

The chain joins TRBV6-5 to TRBJ2-7, with a tentative D call TRBD2 (6 bases). This CDR3 comprises 14 residues. V lost 6 bases to trimming and J lost 0 bases, with 12 bases between them. The germline V gene has CDR1 MNHEY and CDR2 SVGAGI. CDR3 amino acids: CASRKTGSSYEQYV. Written as DNA, the CDR3 is TGTGCCAGCAGAAAGACCGGGAGCTCCTACGAGCAGTACGTC.

With respect to this clone: One end of the junction fails to match germline, which may point to a read error. The V gene is TRBV7-7, the J gene TRBJ2-5; no definite D call. The CDR3 runs to 12 residues. The germline V gene encodes CDR1 SSHAT and CDR2 FNYEAQ (reference sequence). The CDR3 loop is CASSLSGETQYF. As DNA, the CDR3 is TGTGCTAGCAGCCTTTCTGGGGAGACCCAGTACTTC.

The chain recombines TRBV5-1 with TRBJ2-3; no definite D call. Trimming removed 0 bases at V and 1 base at J, with 15 bases between. Germline lookup yields CDR1 SGHRS and CDR2 YFSETQ. CDR3 length: 17 residues. CDR3 coding DNA: TGCGCCAGCAGCTTGGCCTCGCTGGGTCCGCGCACAGATACGCAGTATTTT. It translates to CASSLASLGPRTDTQYF. The variable domain in full, completed from reference TRBV5-1 and TRBJ2-3, reads KAGVTQTPRYLIKTRGQQVTLSCSPISGHRSVSWYQQTPGQGLQFLFEYFSETQRNKGNFPGRFSGRQFSNSRSEMNVSTLELGDSALYLCASSLASLGPRTDTQYFGPGTRLTVL.

In this sample, this clone turned up once. The chain uses TRBV28 and TRBJ2-6; a possible D gene is TRBD2 (6 bases). The germline V and J ends were trimmed by 10 bases and 4 bases, with 17 bases remaining between them. The length of the CDR3 is 15 residues. Germline CDR1 reads MDHEN; CDR2 reads SYDVKM. The CDR3 sequence is CATFSWGDGANVLTF. Here the CDR3 DNA reads TGTGCCACCTTCTCTTGGGGGGACGGGGCCAACGTCCTGACTTTC.

This chain links TRBV5-1 with TRBJ2-6; 8 bases match TRBD1. The CDR3 length is 16 residues. Germline assignment: CDR1 SGHRS and CDR2 YFSETQ. V was pared by 0 bases and J by 3 bases, with 2 bases of the junction left unmatched. The CDR3 spells CASSLARGRGANVLTF. CDR3 DNA sequence: TGCGCCAGCAGCTTGGCCAGGGGGCGTGGGGCCAACGTCCTGACTTTC.

There are a few counts of this clone. This chain uses TRBV28 with TRBJ2-2; possibly TRBD1 for D (5 bases). The CDR3 loop spans 14 amino acids. Deletions cut 2 bases from V and 7 bases from J, with 11 bases between. Germline lookup yields CDR1 MDHEN and CDR2 SYDVKM. The CDR3 sequence is CASSLLGANGELFF. CDR3 nucleotides: TGTGCCAGCAGTTTACTAGGGGCGAACGGGGAGCTGTTTTTT.

The V gene is TRBV19, the J gene TRBJ2-5, with 7 bases that match TRBD2. This CDR3 is built from 15 residues. V shed 7 bases and J 3 bases; nucleotides not matched to a gene: 11. CDR1 is LNHDA, CDR2 SQIVND, per germline (reference sequence). The CDR3 loop reads CASTPGPSGEETQYF. The DNA for the CDR3 is TGTGCCAGTACCCCCGGCCCTAGCGGTGAAGAGACCCAGTACTTC.